A single sample is the source of the 6 T cell receptor beta chains below, sequenced in a study of blood T cells in healthy people across ages. Sample-barcoded 5' priming and a J-beta primer mix drove a second PCR of roughly 7 to 11 cycles. TCRdb reanalysed the 5' RACE reads using MiXCR and keeps one entry per CDR3 protein. Among about 700,000 distinct CDR3 sequences listed, roughly 32% were seen once. The sequenced material came from blood. The receptors here all came from a woman aged 80 or over in good health.

This clonotype was detected many times. The CDR3 nucleotides read TGTGCCAGCAGCTTAGCGGGATCGATCCCTGGGGGTGAGCAGTTCTTC. Translation: CASSLAGSIPGGEQFF. The chain recombines TRBV7-9 with TRBJ2-1, with D perhaps being TRBD1 or TRBD2 (5 bases each). Between the trimmed V and J ends, which lost 0 bases and 9 bases, there was a span of 18 bases. CDR3 length equals 16 residues. The germline CDR1 and CDR2 sequences are SEHNR and FQNEAQ (reference sequence).

As regards this clonotype: A much larger clone differs from this one at a single base, so this may be a read error. This chain joins TRBV20-1 and TRBJ2-7; 8 nucleotides align to TRBD2. From germline, CDR1 is DFQATT and CDR2 SNEGSKA (reference sequence). CDR3 length: 13 amino acids. Trimming cost V 5 bases and J 3 bases; bases outside gene matches: 6. The chain's CDR3 is CSARIAGSYEQYF. The CDR3, as DNA: TGCAGTGCTCGTATAGCGGGGAGCTACGAGCAGTACTTC.

The chain joins TRBV5-1 to TRBJ2-6; the D is unclear. This CDR3 spans 17 amino acids. The germline V gene encodes CDR1 SGHRS and CDR2 YFSETQ. Between the trimmed V and J ends, which lost 2 bases and 0 bases, there was a span of 12 bases. CDR3 sequence reads: CASSFDLSLSGANVLTF. In DNA form, the CDR3 reads TGCGCCAGCAGCTTCGACCTTTCCCTCTCTGGGGCCAACGTCCTGACTTTC.

The CDR3 DNA is TGCAGTGCTCCTAGAGGCGGGAGGGCCGGTAATGAGCAGTTCTTC. Translating it yields CSAPRGGRAGNEQFF. The chain carries TRBV20-1 and TRBJ2-1; 9 nucleotides match TRBD2. V lost 5 bases and J lost 7; bases outside the gene matches: 12. This CDR3 spans 15 amino acids. CDR1 is DFQATT and CDR2 is SNEGSKA in the germline V gene (reference sequence).

Many counts were recorded for this clonotype. V and J are TRBV20-1 and TRBJ1-1, with TRBD1 identical over 8 bases. CDR3 length: 15 residues. Germline V gene sequence: CDR1 DFQATT, CDR2 SNEGSKA (reference sequence). Trimming at V came to 5 bases and at J to 1 base, leaving 9 bases not matched to a gene. CDR3 DNA sequence: TGCAGTGCTGCCTCAGGGGGCGTTGGGAACACTGAAGCTTTCTTT. Its translation: CSAASGGVGNTEAFF.

V is TRBV12-3 or TRBV12-4 and J is TRBJ1-5, with D tentatively TRBD1 (6 bases). The CDR3 length is 15 residues. V dropped 7 bases and J dropped 5 bases, with 18 bases sitting between them. CDR3 region: CASTQTGRGDQPQHF. Here the CDR3 DNA reads TGTGCCAGCACCCAGACAGGAAGAGGAGATCAGCCCCAGCATTTT.